A single sample is the source of the 9 T cell receptor beta chains below, sequenced in a study of T cells in Graves' hyperthyroidism and ophthalmopathy. Amplification of TCR beta CDR3 regions used RNA as the template. The HTBI primer set served for first-round RT-PCR of the TCR CDR3. TCRdb ran MiXCR on the multiplex PCR reads and lists one entry per CDR3 protein. The table has about 720,000 distinct CDR3 sequences, about 16% seen once. The source material was blood. The receptors come from a young man with Graves' hyperthyroidism.

This clonotype was seen ten or more times. This rearrangement joins TRBV28 to TRBJ1-5; 7 bases agree with TRBD1. Germline CDR1 is MDHEN and CDR2 is SYDVKM. The trim removed 10 bases at V and 6 bases at J, leaving 9 bases unmatched. The CDR3 is made up of 13 amino acids. The DNA for the CDR3 is TGTGCCATCTCGACAGGGCCTATTCAGCCCCAGCATTTT. This encodes CAISTGPIQPQHF. The complete variable domain, with remaining parts taken from reference TRBV28 and TRBJ1-5, reads DVKVTQSSRYLVKRTGEKVFLECVQDMDHENMFWYRQDPGLGLRLIYFSYDVKMKEKGDIPEGYSVSREKKERFSLILESASTNQTSMYLCAISTGPIQPQHFGDGTRLSIL.

This clonotype was seen many times. The chain carries TRBV27 and TRBJ2-3; TRBD2 agrees at 13 bases. The ends lost 6 bases at V and 6 bases at J; junction bases unmatched: 6. Germline V gene data show CDR1 as MNHEY and CDR2 as SMNVEV (reference sequence). CDR3 size: 15 residues. The CDR3 loop reads CASSLLAGGKDTQYF. CDR3 nucleotides: TGTGCCAGCAGCTTACTAGCGGGAGGGAAGGATACGCAGTATTTT.

This clonotype was seen a handful of times. This chain connects TRBV28 to TRBJ1-2, with D maybe TRBD1 (5 bases). V lost 5 bases to trimming and J lost 9 bases, with 10 bases between them. Germline CDR1 and CDR2: MDHEN and SYDVKM. CDR3 size: 11 residues. The CDR3 is CASSPGSSYTF. The CDR3 DNA reads as TGTGCCAGCAGTCCAGGGTCAAGCTACACCTTC.

In its sample, this clonotype was seen many times. J is TRBJ2-6 and V is TRBV12-3 or TRBV12-4; D remains ambiguous. Between the trimmed V and J ends, which lost 3 bases and 4 bases, there was a span of 10 bases. This CDR3 is 15 amino acids long. CDR3 sequence reads: CASSFPSGGANVLTF. The CDR3 DNA follows: TGTGCCAGCAGTTTTCCGTCGGGCGGGGCCAACGTCCTGACTTTC.

Ten or more counts support this clonotype. The rearrangement links TRBV29-1 to TRBJ2-1; 8 nucleotides agree with TRBD2. Germline CDR1 SQVTM, CDR2 ANQGSEA. The CDR3 runs to 15 residues. V trimming: 5 bases; J trimming: 4 bases; junction bases outside the gene matches: 10. The CDR3, as DNA: TGCAGCGTTATAAAAAGCGGGAGATATTACAATGAGCAGTTCTTC. This codes for CSVIKSGRYYNEQFF.

The table lists this clonotype with a few counts. V is TRBV7-9 and J is TRBJ2-5; tentatively, D is TRBD1 or TRBD2 (5 bases each). Trimming took off 5 bases at V and 7 bases at J, with 23 bases between the two ends. Germline CDR1 and CDR2: SEHNR and FQNEAQ (reference sequence). The CDR3 loop spans 16 amino acids. CDR3 nucleotides: TGTGCCAGCAGCCATTTCGTTGGGGGTGGAATAGCGACCCAGTACTTC. As protein: CASSHFVGGGIATQYF. Drawing the rest from reference TRBV7-9 and TRBJ2-5, the complete variable domain is DTGVSQNPRHKITKRGQNVTFRCDPISEHNRLYWYRQTLGQGPEFLTYFQNEAQLEKSRLLSDRFSAERPKGSFSTLEIQRTEQGDSAMYLCASSHFVGGGIATQYFGPGTRLLVL.

There are a few counts of this clonotype. The DNA of the CDR3 is TGCAGTGCCAGCTTAGTCCAGGGGGCAGGAGAGCAGTACTTC. Translation: CSASLVQGAGEQYF. This chain connects TRBV20-1 to TRBJ2-7; 8 nucleotides line up with TRBD1. CDR1 DFQATT and CDR2 SNEGSKA come from the germline V gene (reference sequence). J lost 7 bases, V lost 6 bases, and 14 bases had no gene match. The CDR3 extends over 14 amino acids.

This clonotype was detected many times. The chain couples TRBV12-3 or TRBV12-4 to TRBJ1-1; D gene uncertain. Trimming pared 6 bases from V and 1 base from J, leaving 9 bases between. The CDR3 length is 13 residues. The chain's CDR3 is CASRGPANTEAFF. CDR3 nucleotide sequence: TGTGCCAGCAGGGGCCCAGCGAACACTGAAGCTTTCTTT.

This clonotype was picked up a small number of times. The chain employs TRBV15 and TRBJ2-7; D gene unclear. The CDR3 length is 13 residues. With 2 bases removed from V and 4 bases from J, the gap between germline ends came to 9 bases. Germline V gene data show CDR1 as LNHNV and CDR2 as YYDKDF (reference sequence). In DNA, the CDR3 is TGTGCCACCAGCAGAACCCGGCCTTACGAGCAGTACTTC. It yields the protein CATSRTRPYEQYF. Full variable domain (remainder filled in from reference TRBV15 and TRBJ2-7): DAMVIQNPRYQVTQFGKPVTLSCSQTLNHNVMYWYQQKSSQAPKLLFHYYDKDFNNEADTPDNFQSRRPNTSFCFLDIRSPGLGDTAMYLCATSRTRPYEQYFGPGTRLTVT.